This T cell receptor beta chain was identified in a study of regulatory T cells in long-lasting Graves disease. The time point denotes: newly diagnosed GD, antithyroid drugs for less than 3 months. The TCR library was prepared using RNA isolated from PBMCs. General study results and limits: Sample size was small, which may have lowered accuracy. Favored gene segments in persistent disease were TRBV28, TRBJ1-2 and TRBJ2-5.

CDR3 regions were amplified by Arm-PCR using iRepertoire HTBI primers to build TCR beta libraries. A single record per CDR3 protein comes from TCRdb applying MiXCR to the multiplex PCR reads. The table includes around 480,000 distinct CDR3 sequences, about 16% detected once. Trimming cost V 2 bases and J 6 bases, with 9 bases left between them. Germline V lookup: CDR1 SGHAT, CDR2 FQNNGV. This CDR3 has 13 residues. This clonotype was counted many times. Its antigen is unidentified. A further study also used this sample, focusing on T cells in Graves' hyperthyroidism and ophthalmopathy.

The sample here was peripheral blood mononuclear cells (PBMCs), taken at new diagnosis, from a patient treated with antithyroid drugs. The sequence was collected from a man between 40 and 49 years old with Graves disease. This sequence joins TRBV11-2 and TRBJ2-3; D gene ambiguous. The CDR3 spells CASSLPPLDTQYF. CDR3 sequence (DNA): TGTGCCAGCAGCTTACCTCCACTGGATACGCAGTATTTT.